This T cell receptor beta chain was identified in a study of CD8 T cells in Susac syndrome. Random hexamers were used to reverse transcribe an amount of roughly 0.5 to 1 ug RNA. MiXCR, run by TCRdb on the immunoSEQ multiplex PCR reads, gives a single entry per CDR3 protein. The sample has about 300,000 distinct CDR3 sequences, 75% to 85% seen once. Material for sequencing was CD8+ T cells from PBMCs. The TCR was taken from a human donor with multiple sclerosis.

The CDR3 spells CASSATLGLAEYEQYF. CDR3 bases: TGTGCCAGCAGCGCAACACTGGGACTAGCGGAGTACGAGCAGTACTTC. The chain carries TRBV9 and TRBJ2-7, with 11 bases aligning to TRBD2. After removal of 3 bases from V and 4 bases from J, the junction contained 9 bases not matched to a gene. Per germline, CDR1 SGDLS and CDR2 YYNGEE. The CDR3 consists of 16 residues.